The text below deals with one T cell receptor (beta chain). Antigen specificity is unknown. Unique molecular identifiers were used to barcode this TCRbeta library. Via MiXCR, TCRdb re-called the PCR reads, giving one row per CDR3 protein. The sample records some 95,000 distinct CDR3 sequences, around 22% being singletons. This specimen comes from a study of T-cell reconstitution after alpha-beta-depleted transplantation in children. Points from the study as a whole: Expanded graft clones, several hundred of them, were reportedly the source of alpha-beta T cells about two months after transplant. T cells produced anew were the main source of T-cell counts and diversity one year after transplant.

The TCR comes from a boy between 2 and 10 years old with acute lymphoblastic leukemia, due to receive a stem cell transplant. This material consisted of PBMCs, taken before TCRalphabeta/CD19-depleted stem cell transplant.

The CDR3 region has the DNA TGTGCCAGCAGCCAAAACACCGGGACAGGGACCTACGAGCAGTACTTC. Its protein product is CASSQNTGTGTYEQYF. The V call is TRBV7-9, the J call TRBJ2-7; the match to TRBD1 covers 9 bases. CDR1 is SEHNR and CDR2 is FQNEAQ in the germline V gene (reference sequence). V shed 5 bases, J shed 2 bases, and the junction held 10 bases outside the gene matches. The CDR3 is made up of 16 amino acids.